This paragraph covers one T cell receptor (beta chain) sequence. Antigen unknown. The data were taken from a study of T-cell reconstitution after alpha-beta-depleted transplantation in children. Unique molecular identifiers tagged the TCRbeta library. Via MiXCR, TCRdb re-called the PCR reads, giving one row per CDR3 protein. The sample carries 300,000 to 350,000 distinct CDR3 sequences, 15% to 20% recorded once. J gave up 4 bases and V 0 bases, and 13 bases lay outside the gene matches. CDR3 size: 18 residues. CDR1 is LGHNA and CDR2 is YNFKEQ in the germline V gene. Study-wide points: The study traced high day-60 TCRbeta diversity in some patients to surviving recipient T cells and thymic progenitors. Reportedly, alpha-beta T cells present about two months post-transplant originated from several hundred expanded clones of graft origin. Fresh T-cell production supplied most of the T-cell counts and diversity seen one year after transplant.

This clonotype originated in a male patient between 2 and 9 years old who had a stem cell transplant for acute lymphoblastic leukemia, so the T cells may come from the graft donor. The chain combines TRBV4-2 with TRBJ2-5; TRBD2 matches at 8 bases. Here the sequenced sample was PBMCs, mostly from graft donor cells, taken 360 days after TCRalphabeta/CD19-depleted stem cell transplant. The CDR3 coding sequence is TGTGCCAGCAGCCAAGAGATCGGTACGGGAGGGCCAGGAGAGACCCAGTACTTC. Translating gives CASSQEIGTGGPGETQYF.